This T cell receptor beta chain was identified during a study of T cells in Graves' hyperthyroidism and ophthalmopathy. This clonotype was counted a single time. Germline values: CDR1 SNHLY, CDR2 FYNNEI. Trimming cost V 7 bases and J 10 bases, with 14 bases left between them. The CDR3 length is 11 residues. Researchers amplified the TCR beta CDR3 regions from RNA transcripts. The HTBI primer set was used in a first-round RT-PCR of the TCR CDR3. TCRdb re-derived calls from the multiplex PCR reads in MiXCR, one entry per CDR3 protein. The data show approximately 510,000 distinct CDR3 sequences, less than 25% seen once.

The source material was blood. The sequence was collected from a man in his late teens or twenties with Graves' hyperthyroidism. This chain joins TRBV2 and TRBJ2-7; no definite D call. The CDR3 sequence is CASIPGGDQYF. In nucleotides, the CDR3 is TGTGCCAGCATCCCAGGTGGGGATCAGTACTTC.